The entry below gives a single TCR beta chain sequence along with its context. Its matching antigen is unknown. The sample originates from a study of monozygotic twins with cystic fibrosis. Germline V gene lookup returns CDR1 GTSNPN and CDR2 SVGIG (reference sequence). CDR3 length: 13 residues. Trimming shortened V by 2 bases and J by 1 base, and 8 bases separated the two germline ends. Study outcomes and limitations: In this small cohort, shared CDR3 numbers showed no association with age, concordance or disease severity. Unrelated CF individuals shared fewer identical clonotypes than monozygotic CF twins.

Sequenced by immunoSEQ multiplex PCR; TCRdb stores in-frame clones only, minus some. Of about 22,000 clones in the sample, 97% are singletons; the top ten hold about 0.16%. The origin of this receptor is a girl under 18 with cystic fibrosis. The V and J genes are TRBV30 and TRBJ1-1; D might be TRBD1 (5 bases). Source material: blood. The CDR3 DNA reads as TGTGCCTGGAGTTATGGGGGGAACACTGAAGCTTTCTTT. Encoded protein: CAWSYGGNTEAFF.